The 23 T cell receptor beta chains below all came from one sample that was sequenced in a study of CD8+ T cells in alopecia areata. As the sequencing template, cDNA was produced by extracting RNA and reverse transcribing it. The data were produced by immunoSEQ multiplex PCR, yet TCRdb's version contains in-frame clones alone and is incomplete. The sample has a few hundred thousand clones, about 60% seen once; the top ten hold roughly 0.88%. Treatment denoted: oral pan-JAK inhibitor, 5-10 mg twice daily. The input for sequencing was CD4+ T cells sorted from blood, taken around week 54, from a patient treated with tofacitinib. These receptors were obtained from a human donor with alopecia areata.

This clone has a single count. J is TRBJ1-1 and V is TRBV7-6; D unresolved. The CDR3 is 15 residues long. Trimming pared 0 bases from V and 4 bases from J, leaving 12 bases between. Germline CDR1 reads SGHVS; CDR2 reads FNYEAQ. The CDR3 nucleotides read TGTGCCAGCAGCTTAGCTAAATGGGCGGGCACTGAAGCTTTCTTT. Translating gives CASSLAKWAGTEAFF.

This clone was picked up a small number of times. The chain joins TRBV5-6 to TRBJ1-2; 7 bases match TRBD1. Germline trimming cut 4 bases from V and 11 bases from J; bases unmatched to any gene: 8. This CDR3 has 12 residues. Germline V CDR1 and CDR2: SGHDT, YYEEEE. The CDR3 coding sequence is TGTGCCAGCAGCGACGGGACAGTTGGTTACACCTTC. Translating it yields CASSDGTVGYTF.

The chain carries TRBV5-6 and TRBJ1-1, with D uncertain. V was clipped by 2 bases and J by 4 bases, with 9 bases between them. CDR1 is SGHDT, CDR2 YYEEEE, per germline. The CDR3 covers 13 residues. The chain's CDR3 is CASSLRQVTEAFF. CDR3 bases: TGTGCCAGCAGCTTAAGGCAGGTCACTGAAGCTTTCTTT.

The chain couples TRBV7-6 to TRBJ2-5; TRBD2 might be the D (6 bases). The germline V gene has CDR1 SGHVS and CDR2 FNYEAQ. The CDR3 has 16 residues. V lost 5 bases, J lost 1 base, and 17 bases lay in between. As DNA, the CDR3 is TGTGCCAGCAGCCAAGGGGTGGTGCGGGGCCAAGAGACCCAGTACTTC. Protein product: CASSQGVVRGQETQYF.

A few counts support this clone. The chain links TRBV30 to TRBJ1-2, with D maybe TRBD1 (6 bases). This CDR3 has 13 residues. Germline V CDR1 and CDR2: GTSNPN, SVGIG (reference sequence). V lost 2 bases to trimming and J lost 3 bases, with 10 bases between them. CDR3 sequence (DNA): TGTGCCTGGAGTACAGGGAGTCACTATGGCTACACCTTC. It translates to CAWSTGSHYGYTF.

The rearrangement uses TRBV30 and TRBJ1-1; D is uncertain. Germline loops: CDR1 GTSNPN, CDR2 SVGIG (reference sequence). With 2 bases removed from V and 0 bases from J, the gap between germline ends came to 10 bases. The CDR3 spans 14 residues. This CDR3 is CAWSRKMMNTEAFF. In nucleotides, the CDR3 is TGTGCCTGGAGTAGGAAGATGATGAACACTGAAGCTTTCTTT.

The CDR3 sequence is CAWSLYWGPYEQYF. CDR3 coding DNA: TGTGCCTGGAGCCTTTACTGGGGCCCTTACGAGCAGTACTTC. The chain joins TRBV30 to TRBJ2-7, with D possibly matching TRBD1 (5 bases). The CDR3 contains 14 residues. V gave up 3 bases and J gave up 4 bases, with 16 bases separating them. Germline V gives CDR1 GTSNPN, CDR2 SVGIG (reference sequence).

The chain couples TRBV27 to TRBJ2-3; 7 positions match TRBD2. The junction had 9 bases not matched to a gene; V was cut back by 6 bases and J by 3 bases. The germline V gene has CDR1 MNHEY and CDR2 SMNVEV (reference sequence). CDR3 length: 15 residues. The CDR3 DNA is TGTGCCAGCAGCCCGGCGGGGGTCGGGACAGATACGCAGTATTTT. Translation: CASSPAGVGTDTQYF.

For this clone: At one of its ends the junction is not consistent with the germline gene, which may arise from a read error. This chain connects TRBV7-7 to TRBJ2-1; 9 nucleotides line up with TRBD1. Germline CDR1 reads SSHAT; CDR2 reads FNYEAQ (reference sequence). The CDR3 has 15 amino acids. This chain's CDR3 is CASSLGSPGTGEQFF. The DNA of the CDR3 is TGTGCTAGCAGCTTAGGGTCCCCCGGGACAGGGGAGCAGTTCTTC.

This chain joins TRBV9 and TRBJ2-3, with 7 bases lining up with TRBD2. V shed 3 bases and J 2 bases; nucleotides not matched to a gene: 9. This CDR3 comprises 16 residues. Germline lookup yields CDR1 SGDLS and CDR2 YYNGEE. This CDR3 is CASSAAGGGITDTQYF. The DNA for the CDR3 is TGTGCCAGCAGCGCCGCAGGCGGGGGTATCACAGATACGCAGTATTTT.

There are a few counts of this clone. The chain couples TRBV6-5 to TRBJ2-1; D is possibly TRBD1 (5 bases). The CDR3 contains 14 residues. V was trimmed by 5 bases and J by 5 bases, leaving 13 bases between them. The germline CDR1 and CDR2 sequences are MNHEY and SVGAGI. The CDR3 bases are TGTGCCAGCAGTCCTAGGGGTGCGAACAATGAGCAGTTCTTC. This encodes CASSPRGANNEQFF.

This clone was recorded a few times. CDR3 nucleotides: TGCGCCAGCAAAGAGCCAGGACAGGGGAAAGGCTACACCTTC. Its translation: CASKEPGQGKGYTF. This chain uses TRBV5-1 with TRBJ1-2; 9 bases map to TRBD1. The CDR3 consists of 14 residues. J was trimmed by 8 bases and V by 6 bases; bases with no gene match: 11. CDR1 and CDR2 from the germline V gene are SGHRS and YFSETQ.

This chain joins TRBV30 and TRBJ1-3, with D perhaps matching TRBD1 (6 bases). Between the trimmed V and J ends, which lost 1 base and 5 bases, there was a span of 12 bases. From germline, CDR1 is GTSNPN and CDR2 SVGIG (reference sequence). The CDR3 totals 14 residues. The CDR3 reads CAWSDPGARNTIYF. As DNA, the CDR3 is TGTGCCTGGAGTGATCCGGGGGCGCGAAACACCATATATTTT.

The chain links TRBV29-1 to TRBJ2-7; possibly TRBD2 for D (5 bases). CDR1 and CDR2 from the germline V gene are SQVTM and ANQGSEA. Deletions cut 0 bases from V and 1 base from J, with 7 bases between. This CDR3 comprises 13 residues. CDR3 nucleotide sequence: TGCAGCGTTGAAGAAGGAGGATCCTACGAGCAGTACTTC. Its translation is CSVEEGGSYEQYF.

CDR3 DNA sequence: TGCAGCGGAGAAGGTTTAGGCCCCTACAATGAGCAGTTCTTC. Protein: CSGEGLGPYNEQFF. The chain couples TRBV29-1 to TRBJ2-1; D not resolved. There are 14 residues in the CDR3. Germline loops: CDR1 SQVTM, CDR2 ANQGSEA. With 7 bases removed from V and 2 bases from J, the gap between germline ends came to 15 bases.

The chain combines TRBV7-2 with TRBJ1-6; a weak D match, TRBD1 (6 bases). The ends were cut back, 4 bases at V and 7 bases at J, with 11 bases in the middle. The CDR3 spans 14 residues. Germline V CDR1 and CDR2: SGHTA, FQGNSA. CDR3 coding DNA: TGTGCCAGCAGCTCCTACCAGGGGAATTCACCCCTCCACTTT. Translated: CASSSYQGNSPLHF.

V usage is TRBV30 and J usage is TRBJ1-1; 7 bases fit TRBD1. CDR3 length: 13 amino acids. J lost 1 base, V lost 7 bases, and 6 bases had no gene match. Germline-derived CDR1 and CDR2 are GTSNPN and SVGIG (reference sequence). CDR3 in amino acids: CAFQDRPNTEAFF. The CDR3 region has the DNA TGTGCCTTCCAGGACAGGCCGAACACTGAAGCTTTCTTT.

This rearrangement joins TRBV5-4 to TRBJ1-5, with D hard to call. With 4 bases removed from V and 0 bases from J, the gap between germline ends came to 11 bases. Germline CDR1 SGHNT, CDR2 YYREEE (reference sequence). The CDR3 extends over 15 amino acids. CDR3 residues: CASSDLPFSNQPQHF. The CDR3 DNA reads as TGTGCCAGCAGCGACCTCCCCTTTAGCAATCAGCCCCAGCATTTT.

The sample holds a few counts of this clone. The chain employs TRBV6-1 and TRBJ1-4; no definite D call. Looked up from germline, CDR1 is MNHNS and CDR2 is SASEGT. CDR3 length: 13 residues. Trimming stripped 7 bases from V and 6 bases from J, with 12 bases between. CDR3 region: CASKMWADEKLFF. In nucleotides, the CDR3 is TGTGCCAGCAAAATGTGGGCGGATGAAAAACTGTTTTTT.

This clone was picked up many times. This chain connects TRBV2 to TRBJ1-5; unclear D gene. Trimming pared 7 bases from V and 2 bases from J, leaving 9 bases between. CDR1 and CDR2 (germline): SNHLY, FYNNEI. The CDR3 is 13 amino acids. The CDR3 reads CASKSVGNQPQHF. CDR3 in DNA: TGTGCCAGCAAGTCCGTCGGCAATCAGCCCCAGCATTTT.

The gene calls are TRBV6-6 and TRBJ1-5, with no clear D. Germline V lookup: CDR1 MNHNY, CDR2 SVGAGI (reference sequence). This CDR3 is 14 amino acids long. V gave up 7 bases and J gave up 7 bases, with 17 bases separating them. The DNA for the CDR3 is TGTGCCAGCACCACCCCGGCAGGCGGGCAGCCCCAGCATTTT. It specifies CASTTPAGGQPQHF.

This clone was observed a handful of times. The J gene is TRBJ2-1, the V gene TRBV13; unclear D gene. V was trimmed by 6 bases and J by 7 bases, leaving 10 bases between them. Germline CDR1 is PRHDT and CDR2 is FYEKMQ (reference sequence). This CDR3 has 12 residues. CDR3 in amino acids: CASSSGLNEQFF. The DNA of the CDR3 is TGTGCCAGCAGTTCAGGTCTGAATGAGCAGTTCTTC.

The genes are TRBV5-1 and TRBJ2-7; 7 nucleotides agree with TRBD1. J gave up 4 bases and V 0 bases, and 1 base lay outside the gene matches. The germline CDR1 and CDR2 sequences are SGHRS and YFSETQ. The length of the CDR3 is 13 residues. Here the CDR3 reads CASSLATGYEQYF. The CDR3 DNA reads as TGCGCCAGCAGCTTGGCGACAGGGTACGAGCAGTACTTC.